The 30 T cell receptor beta chains given below trace back to one sample, sequenced in a study of T cells in localized non-small cell lung cancer. The method was immunoSEQ multiplex PCR; TCRdb's version includes in-frame clones alone and lacks a portion of them. This table has 950 to 1,500 clones, more than 25% appearing once. Sample: normal lung tissue next to the tumor, taken before any cancer treatment. The source is a female donor older than 55 with stage II lung adenocarcinoma.

By sample share, this clone is large. The chain uses TRBV25-1 and TRBJ1-2, with unresolved D. The CDR3 runs to 14 residues. CDR1 is MGHDK and CDR2 is SYGVNS in the germline V gene. The V end was cut by 3 bases, the J end by 4 bases, with 12 bases between. The CDR3 loop reads CASSEGTTGYGYTF. In nucleotides, the CDR3 is TGTGCCAGCAGTGAGGGTACGACGGGCTATGGCTACACCTTC.

By frequency in the sample, this clone is medium-sized. The junction departs from germline at one end; a sequencing error may be responsible. CDR3 nucleotides: TGTGCCAGCAGCTTAAAGGGGACAGGGGGCAACCAGCCCCAGCATTTT. Protein: CASSLKGTGGNQPQHF. The genes are TRBV11-3 and TRBJ1-5; the match to TRBD1 covers 12 bases. Looked up from germline, CDR1 is SGHNT and CDR2 is YENEEA. The CDR3 extends over 16 amino acids.

The rearrangement joins TRBV9 to TRBJ1-6; D is unclear. V was trimmed by 0 bases and J by 5 bases, leaving 6 bases between them. CDR1 is SGDLS and CDR2 is YYNGEE in the germline V gene. This CDR3 is built from 14 residues. Here the CDR3 DNA reads TGTGCCAGCAGCGTAGATGGGAATAATTCACCCCTCCACTTT. It encodes CASSVDGNNSPLHF. Full variable domain (remainder filled in from reference TRBV9 and TRBJ1-6): DSGVTQTPKHLITATGQRVTLRCSPRSGDLSVYWYQQSLDQGLQFLIQYYNGEERAKGNILERFSAQQFPDLHSELNLSSLELGDSALYFCASSVDGNNSPLHFGNGTRLTVT.

The chain carries TRBV9 and TRBJ1-1, with D possibly TRBD1 on 5 matching bases. Per the germline V gene, CDR1 is SGDLS and CDR2 is YYNGEE. This CDR3 has 14 amino acids. V was cut by 3 bases and J by 1 base, with 10 bases left in between. As DNA, the CDR3 is TGTGCCAGCAGCGCGGACATGGGGAACACTGAAGCTTTCTTT. Translated: CASSADMGNTEAFF.

The chain is built from TRBV28 and TRBJ1-6; TRBD1 might be the D (5 bases). This CDR3 contains 15 residues. The V end lost 7 bases, the J end lost 3 bases, and 13 bases lay between the germline ends. The germline gives CDR1 MDHEN, CDR2 SYDVKM. The CDR3 sequence: CASISGRLYNSPLHF. The CDR3 nucleotides read TGTGCCAGCATCTCGGGACGCCTCTATAATTCACCCCTCCACTTT.

The chain links TRBV18 to TRBJ2-7, with D hard to call. Trimming took 2 bases from V and 7 from J, leaving 18 bases between them. In germline, CDR1 is KGHSH, CDR2 LQKENI. The CDR3 runs 15 residues. The CDR3 sequence: CASSPIQLPDGEQYF. Written as DNA, the CDR3 is TGTGCCAGCTCACCAATACAGCTCCCCGATGGGGAGCAGTACTTC.

The chain recombines TRBV7-4 with TRBJ2-1; D call uncertain. The CDR3 is made up of 13 amino acids. The V and J ends lost 2 bases and 7 bases respectively, with 9 bases between them. From germline, CDR1 is SGHVT and CDR2 SQSDAQ. The CDR3 DNA reads as TGTGCCAGCAGCTTATTCGTCTCTAATGAGCAGTTCTTC. Amino acids: CASSLFVSNEQFF.

This clone was detected a few times. The V and J genes are TRBV9 and TRBJ2-7; TRBD1 matches at 10 bases. With V trimmed by 4 bases and J by 4 bases, 5 bases remained unmatched. The CDR3 runs to 14 residues. CDR1 and CDR2 from the germline V gene are SGDLS and YYNGEE. CDR3 sequence: CASSPGTGAYEQYF. The CDR3 nucleotides are TGTGCCAGCAGCCCAGGGACAGGGGCGTACGAGCAGTACTTC.

This clone was seen once. The chain couples TRBV18 to TRBJ2-7; either TRBD1 or TRBD2 may fit D (5 bases each). Germline V gene data show CDR1 as KGHSH and CDR2 as LQKENI. CDR3 length: 13 amino acids. Between the trimmed V and J ends, which lost 5 bases and 3 bases, there was a span of 11 bases. As DNA, the CDR3 is TGTGCCAGCTCAACCGGGACCTACTACGAGCAGTACTTC. Translated: CASSTGTYYEQYF.

The chain is built from TRBV19 and TRBJ2-1, with a tentative D call TRBD1 (6 bases). CDR1 and CDR2 (germline): LNHDA, SQIVND (reference sequence). The CDR3 contains 16 residues. Deletions cut 0 bases from V and 2 bases from J, with 11 bases between. The DNA for the CDR3 is TGTGCCAGTAGTATAGAACAGGGCCTCACCTACAATGAGCAGTTCTTC. Its translation: CASSIEQGLTYNEQFF.

V is TRBV19 and J is TRBJ1-5, with D hard to call. Germline CDR1 reads LNHDA; CDR2 reads SQIVND (reference sequence). V lost 3 bases, J lost 5 bases, and 8 bases lay in between. The CDR3 extends over 13 amino acids. The CDR3 here is CASSISHYQPQHF. In DNA form, the CDR3 reads TGTGCCAGTAGTATTAGCCACTATCAGCCCCAGCATTTT.

This clone came up a few times. The gene calls are TRBV6-1 and TRBJ1-1; D call uncertain. In germline, CDR1 is MNHNS, CDR2 SASEGT. V was pared by 0 bases and J by 0 bases, with 11 bases between. This CDR3 spans 16 amino acids. The CDR3 protein is CASSEAASIVNTEAFF. As DNA, the CDR3 is TGTGCCAGCAGTGAAGCGGCCAGTATTGTGAACACTGAAGCTTTCTTT.

The chain joins TRBV18 to TRBJ2-2; no definite D call. This CDR3 has 12 amino acids. The ends were cut back, 2 bases at V and 8 bases at J, with 6 bases in the middle. Germline assignment: CDR1 KGHSH and CDR2 LQKENI. In DNA, the CDR3 is TGTGCCAGCTCACCAGTGCGGGGGGAGCTGTTTTTT. The encoded protein is CASSPVRGELFF.

This clone was picked up a small number of times. This chain uses TRBV9 with TRBJ2-1; D uncertain. CDR3 length equals 14 residues. Germline V gene sequence: CDR1 SGDLS, CDR2 YYNGEE. V lost 0 bases to trimming and J lost 5 bases, with 9 bases between them. Here the CDR3 reads CASSVDSGNNEQFF. DNA of the CDR3: TGTGCCAGCAGCGTAGACTCGGGTAACAATGAGCAGTTCTTC.

This chain uses TRBV27 with TRBJ1-5; no reliable D call. The CDR3 has 15 residues. Germline assignment: CDR1 MNHEY and CDR2 SMNVEV (reference sequence). With 2 bases removed from V and 7 bases from J, the gap between germline ends came to 15 bases. The CDR3 here is CASSLVYGQEQPQHF. For the CDR3, the DNA is TGTGCCAGCAGTTTAGTGTACGGTCAGGAGCAGCCCCAGCATTTT.

The V gene is TRBV29-1, the J gene TRBJ2-1; possibly TRBD2 for D (6 bases). The CDR3 runs 14 residues. Looked up from germline, CDR1 is SQVTM and CDR2 is ANQGSEA. Trimming removed 3 bases at V and 3 bases at J, with 12 bases between. The CDR3 sequence is CSVDGSGNYNEQFF. CDR3 sequence (DNA): TGCAGCGTTGACGGGAGCGGCAACTACAATGAGCAGTTCTTC.

By sample fraction, this clone is medium-sized. The rearrangement joins TRBV11-3 to TRBJ1-5, with TRBD1 matching over 8 bases. CDR3 length equals 14 residues. Germline loops: CDR1 SGHNT, CDR2 YENEEA. The junction had 5 bases not matched to a gene; V was cut back by 5 bases and J by 5 bases. The CDR3, as DNA: TGTGCCAGCAGCATCAAGACAGGGGATCAGCCCCAGCATTTT. Translating it yields CASSIKTGDQPQHF.

The J gene is TRBJ1-3, the V gene TRBV6-8; TRBD1 might be the D (6 bases). The V gene lost 0 bases and the J gene lost 4 bases, with 16 bases spanning the gap. The CDR3 runs 17 residues. The germline V gene has CDR1 MNHGY and CDR2 SAAAGT. The CDR3 coding sequence is TGTGCCAGCAGTTACTCGACGGGGGGCGCGGGAGGAAACACCATATATTTT. Protein: CASSYSTGGAGGNTIYF.

The gene calls are TRBV6-8 and TRBJ2-1, with a possible D match to TRBD2 (6 bases). V was clipped by 5 bases and J by 3 bases, with 14 bases between them. From germline, CDR1 is MNHGY and CDR2 SAAAGT. The CDR3 is 15 residues long. The CDR3 spells CASSDATGGYNEQFF. The CDR3 DNA follows: TGTGCCAGCAGTGACGCAACCGGGGGCTACAATGAGCAGTTCTTC.

V usage is TRBV9 and J usage is TRBJ1-2; TRBD1 might be the D (5 bases). Trimming removed 4 bases from V and 2 bases from J, with 15 bases in between. Germline CDR1 SGDLS, CDR2 YYNGEE. CDR3 length: 15 amino acids. CDR3 residues: CASSPEEGPNYGYTF. CDR3 nucleotides: TGTGCCAGCAGCCCTGAGGAGGGGCCCAACTATGGCTACACCTTC.

This clone was detected only a few times. This chain links TRBV19 with TRBJ1-6; D ambiguous. CDR3 length: 12 residues. Per germline, CDR1 LNHDA and CDR2 SQIVND (reference sequence). V gave up 8 bases and J gave up 1 base, with 3 bases separating them. The CDR3 coding sequence is TGTGCCAGTGGGTCCTATAATTCACCCCTCCACTTT. Translated: CASGSYNSPLHF.

By proportion, this clone is medium-sized. This chain joins TRBV6-8 and TRBJ1-5; TRBD1 is a possible D gene (6 bases). CDR1 and CDR2 (germline): MNHGY, SAAAGT. V shed 7 bases and J shed 7 bases, with 17 bases lying between them. This CDR3 is 14 amino acids long. The CDR3 DNA sequence: TGTGCCAGCACCAAAACGGAAGGGGGACAGCCCCAGCATTTT. It encodes CASTKTEGGQPQHF.

This clone was recorded once. The chain is built from TRBV19 and TRBJ2-4, with D perhaps matching TRBD1 or TRBD2 (5 bases each). The V and J ends lost 2 bases and 7 bases respectively, with 12 bases between them. The CDR3 length is 14 residues. From germline, CDR1 is LNHDA and CDR2 SQIVND (reference sequence). CDR3 nucleotide sequence: TGTGCCAGTAGTATACCGACGGGACGGAACATTCAGTACTTC. As protein: CASSIPTGRNIQYF.

This clone has only a few counts. The chain uses TRBV18 and TRBJ1-6, with 7 positions matching TRBD1. Germline V CDR1 and CDR2: KGHSH, LQKENI. CDR3 size: 15 residues. The J segment lost 6 bases and the V segment lost 4 bases, leaving 6 bases of the junction unmatched. The CDR3 loop is CASSLSTGINSPLHF. CDR3 nucleotides: TGTGCCAGCTCACTCTCGACAGGGATTAATTCACCCCTCCACTTT.

This clone was detected only a few times. The chain carries TRBV11-3 and TRBJ2-7, with 8 bases identical to TRBD1. V was pared by 5 bases and J by 3 bases, with 12 bases of the junction left unmatched. Germline values: CDR1 SGHNT, CDR2 YENEEA. CDR3 size: 16 residues. The CDR3, as DNA: TGTGCCAGCAGCCGAGGACAGGGACGTTCCGACTACGAGCAGTACGTC. Translating gives CASSRGQGRSDYEQYV.

This chain connects TRBV9 to TRBJ2-2; tentative D call: TRBD2 (5 bases). Between the trimmed V and J ends, which lost 6 bases and 7 bases, there was a span of 16 bases. Germline lookup yields CDR1 SGDLS and CDR2 YYNGEE. This CDR3 region has 14 residues. Written as DNA, the CDR3 is TGTGCCAGCACCGGCGACATCGGGGACGGGGAGCTGTTTTTT. Its translation is CASTGDIGDGELFF.

The chain recombines TRBV19 with TRBJ2-6, with D hard to call. The CDR3 consists of 15 residues. Trimming removed 8 bases from V and 0 bases from J, with 11 bases in between. The germline CDR1 and CDR2 sequences are LNHDA and SQIVND (reference sequence). The CDR3 loop is CASVNSFSGANVLTF. The CDR3 DNA reads as TGTGCCAGTGTTAACAGTTTCTCTGGGGCCAACGTCCTGACTTTC.

V is TRBV28 and J is TRBJ2-7; D is unclear. Germline lookup yields CDR1 MDHEN and CDR2 SYDVKM. The CDR3 is made up of 12 amino acids. V dropped 5 bases and J dropped 10 bases, with 15 bases sitting between them. The CDR3 nucleotides are TGTGCCAGCAGTGGCCGGTCCTTTATCCAGTACGTC. This gives the protein CASSGRSFIQYV.

In this sample, this clone turned up a few times. The V gene is TRBV6-8, the J gene TRBJ1-1; 8 bases align to TRBD1. V trimming: 1 base; J trimming: 7 bases; junction bases outside the gene matches: 11. The CDR3 loop spans 16 amino acids. CDR1 MNHGY and CDR2 SAAAGT come from the germline V gene. The CDR3 here is CASSYLLLTGVYEAFF. The CDR3 region has the DNA TGTGCCAGCAGTTACTTACTCCTGACAGGGGTTTATGAAGCTTTCTTT.

This clone turned up a few times. The chain recombines TRBV6-8 with TRBJ1-2; TRBD1 is a possible D gene (5 bases). Trimming took off 5 bases at V and 1 base at J, with 8 bases between the two ends. The germline V gene encodes CDR1 MNHGY and CDR2 SAAAGT. This CDR3 contains 13 residues. CDR3 region: CASSARDNYGYTF. The CDR3 DNA reads as TGTGCCAGCAGTGCCAGGGATAACTATGGCTACACCTTC.